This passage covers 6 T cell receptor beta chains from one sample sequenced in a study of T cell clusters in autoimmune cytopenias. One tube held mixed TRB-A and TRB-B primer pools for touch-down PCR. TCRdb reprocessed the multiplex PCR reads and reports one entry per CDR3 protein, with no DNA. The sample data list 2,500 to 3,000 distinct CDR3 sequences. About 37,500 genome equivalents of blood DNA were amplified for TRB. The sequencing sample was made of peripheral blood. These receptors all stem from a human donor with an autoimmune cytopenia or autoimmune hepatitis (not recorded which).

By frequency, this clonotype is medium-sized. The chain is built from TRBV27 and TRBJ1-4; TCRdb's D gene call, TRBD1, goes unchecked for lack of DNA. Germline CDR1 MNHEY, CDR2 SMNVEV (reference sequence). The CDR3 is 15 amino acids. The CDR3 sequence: CASSSGGGANEKLFF.

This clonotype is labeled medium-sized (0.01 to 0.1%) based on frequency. CDR3 amino acids: CSAPLTGEQFF. The chain couples TRBV20-1 to TRBJ2-1; TCRdb returns TRBD1, unconfirmable since there is no DNA. Germline assignment: CDR1 DFQATT and CDR2 SNEGSKA (reference sequence). The CDR3 loop spans 11 amino acids.

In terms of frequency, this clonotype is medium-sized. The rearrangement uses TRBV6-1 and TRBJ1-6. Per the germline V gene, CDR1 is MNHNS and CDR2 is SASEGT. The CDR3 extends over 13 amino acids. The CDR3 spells CASHPTRDSPLHF.

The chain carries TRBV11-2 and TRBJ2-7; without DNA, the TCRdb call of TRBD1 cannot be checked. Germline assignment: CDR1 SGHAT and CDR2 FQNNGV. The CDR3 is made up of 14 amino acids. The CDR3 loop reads CASSLGPDRVEQYF.

The CDR3 sequence is CSAPRLHSFPYNEQFF. The chain links TRBV20-1 to TRBJ2-1; as DNA is missing, the TRBD2 call by TCRdb cannot be tested. This CDR3 has 16 amino acids. The germline gives CDR1 DFQATT, CDR2 SNEGSKA (reference sequence).

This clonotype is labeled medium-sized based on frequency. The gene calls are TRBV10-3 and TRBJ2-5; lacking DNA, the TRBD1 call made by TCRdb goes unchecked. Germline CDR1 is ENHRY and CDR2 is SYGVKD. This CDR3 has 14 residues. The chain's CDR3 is CAISDQGAWETQYF.